A single TCR beta chain is shown here with its context. What it recognizes is unknown. The CDR3 extends over 17 amino acids. Germline-derived CDR1 and CDR2 are SGHDT and YYEEEE. J was trimmed by 3 bases and V by 4 bases; bases with no gene match: 13. The data originate from a study of T cell responses to AZD1222 COVID-19 vaccine. Notes on the study in general: Females outnumbered males among donors, who were mostly white British; clonal diversity was possibly underestimated.

The assay was immunoSEQ multiplex PCR, and TCRdb's table has in-frame clones only and misses some. The sample carries more than 100,000 clones, over 90% recorded once. This receptor was identified in an adult in good health. The sample was peripheral blood, taken on day 0 of AZD1222 vaccination. V is TRBV5-6 and J is TRBJ1-3; 7 bases align to TRBD1. The CDR3 loop is CASSPRGGGAYGNTIYF. Here the CDR3 DNA reads TGTGCCAGCAGCCCCCGGGGAGGGGGCGCGTATGGAAACACCATATATTTT.